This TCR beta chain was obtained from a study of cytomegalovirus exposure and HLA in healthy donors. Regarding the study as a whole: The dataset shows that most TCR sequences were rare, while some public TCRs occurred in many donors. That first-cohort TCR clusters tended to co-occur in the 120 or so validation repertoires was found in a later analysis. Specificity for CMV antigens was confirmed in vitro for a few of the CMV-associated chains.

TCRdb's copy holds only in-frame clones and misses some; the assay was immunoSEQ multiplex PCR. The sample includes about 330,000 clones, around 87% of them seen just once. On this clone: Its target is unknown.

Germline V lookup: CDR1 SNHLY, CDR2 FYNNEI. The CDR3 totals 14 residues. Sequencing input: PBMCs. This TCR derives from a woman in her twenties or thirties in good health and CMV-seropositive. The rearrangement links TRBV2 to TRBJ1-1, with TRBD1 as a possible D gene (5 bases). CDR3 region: CHVGEGTVYTEAFF. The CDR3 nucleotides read TGTCACGTAGGGGAAGGAACTGTTTACACTGAAGCTTTCTTT.